There are a few counts of the clone carrying this T cell receptor (beta chain). Authors' analysis steps: From reference gene primer amplification, estimates of nucleated cell counts were derived. Repertoires were generated with immunoSEQ multiplex PCR, while TCRdb's copy carries only in-frame clones and drops some. V and J calls and clone size come straight from that table; D and trimming were deduced from the DNA. Of 100,000 to 140,000 clones in the sample, roughly 84% were seen once. CDR3 size: 17 residues. The V end was cut by 4 bases, the J end by 3 bases, with 19 bases between. This record comes from a study of blood T cell repertoires in COVID-19. Study information: Sites across the United States, Italy and Spain contributed samples from acute and convalescent COVID-19. Nucleic acid was either cDNA or gDNA, and it came from T cells, B-cell-depleted T cells, or PBMCs.

This sequence was found in a human donor in a cohort sampled during active COVID-19. The V and J genes are TRBV5-3 and TRBJ2-2; TRBD2 is a possible D gene (6 bases). TRBV5-3 falls under the ORF class, with uncertain function. Sequenced input: peripheral blood. As DNA, the CDR3 is TGTGCCAGAAGCGGGAGCTCCGGGACTCTGGACACCGGGGAGCTGTTTTTT. Translated: CARSGSSGTLDTGELFF.